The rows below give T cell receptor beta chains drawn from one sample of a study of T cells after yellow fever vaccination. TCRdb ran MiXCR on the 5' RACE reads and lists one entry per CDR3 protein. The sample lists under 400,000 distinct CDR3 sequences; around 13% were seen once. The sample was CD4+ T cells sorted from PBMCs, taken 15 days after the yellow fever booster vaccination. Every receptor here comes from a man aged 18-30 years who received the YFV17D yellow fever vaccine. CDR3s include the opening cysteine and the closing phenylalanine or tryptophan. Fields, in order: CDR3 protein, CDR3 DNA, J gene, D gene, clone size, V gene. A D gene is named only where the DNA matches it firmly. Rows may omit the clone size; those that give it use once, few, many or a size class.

CASSLATIADGAVGVSKNIQYF,TGTGCCAGCAGCTTAGCGACCATAGCGGACGGGGCAGTAGGGGTATCCAAAAACATTCAGTACTTC,TRBJ2-4,NA,NA,TRBV7-9
CASSSLAAVAEQFF,TGTGCCAGTAGTTCACTAGCGGCCGTTGCTGAGCAGTTCTTC,TRBJ2-1,TRBD2,NA,TRBV19
CASILPTRSGLGAFF,TGTGCCAGCATCCTTCCCACACGCTCAGGGTTGGGAGCTTTCTTT,TRBJ1-1,NA,few,TRBV28
CSVNKKDTQYF,TGCAGCGTTAACAAAAAGGATACGCAGTATTTT,TRBJ2-3,NA,few,TRBV29-1
CSVGAGNYGYTF,TGCAGCGTTGGGGCAGGGAACTATGGCTACACCTTC,TRBJ1-2,NA,NA,TRBV29-1
CASSPPPGGEKLFF,TGTGCCAGTAGTCCACCCCCCGGGGGTGAAAAACTGTTTTTT,TRBJ1-4,NA,NA,TRBV19
CASSLGNVGGNQPQHF,TGTGCCAGCAGTTTAGGCAATGTAGGTGGGAATCAGCCCCAGCATTTT,TRBJ1-5,NA,NA,TRBV12-3/TRBV12-4
CASSITPRQGPTF,TGTGCCAGCAGCATAACCCCGCGACAGGGCCCAACGTTC,TRBJ1-2,TRBD1,NA,TRBV7-9
CASSLDRGFGIQYF,TGTGCCAGCAGCCTGGACAGGGGCTTTGGCATTCAGTACTTC,TRBJ2-4,TRBD1,few,TRBV5-5
CASSSDPRAGGPGQFF,TGTGCCAGCAGCTCCGACCCGCGAGCGGGGGGGCCGGGGCAGTTCTTC,TRBJ2-1,TRBD2,NA,TRBV4-2
CASSLANSPLHF,TGTGCCAGCAGTTTAGCGAATTCACCCCTCCACTTT,TRBJ1-6,NA,many,TRBV28
CASRRDGPNEKLFF,TGCGCCAGCAGGCGGGACGGACCGAATGAAAAACTGTTTTTT,TRBJ1-4,NA,NA,TRBV5-1
CASSRTSVQYF,TGTGCCAGCAGCCGGACTAGCGTGCAGTATTTT,TRBJ2-3,TRBD2,few,TRBV14
CSVEYRLNTEAFF,TGCAGCGTTGAATACAGGTTGAACACTGAAGCTTTCTTT,TRBJ1-1,NA,NA,TRBV29-1
CASSPTGAGENEQFF,TGTGCCAGCAGTCCAACGGGAGCAGGAGAGAATGAGCAGTTCTTC,TRBJ2-1,NA,NA,TRBV6-5
CATSRAQGRMDYGYTF,TGTGCCACCAGCAGAGCCCAGGGGAGGATGGACTATGGCTACACCTTC,TRBJ1-2,NA,few,TRBV15
CASSYMRGPQETQYF,TGTGCCAGCAGTTACATGCGGGGGCCCCAAGAGACCCAGTACTTC,TRBJ2-5,NA,few,TRBV6-5
CASSPDPTLTYNEQFF,TGTGCCAGCAGTCCGGACCCTACCCTCACCTACAATGAGCAGTTCTTC,TRBJ2-1,NA,few,TRBV7-3